This TCR beta chain was retrieved from a study of vaccination effects on CD4 cells after COVID-19. Study conclusions and caveats: In the late period after vaccination, infection- and vaccine-induced clones contracted markedly. Few convalescent patients were studied, and early post-infection samples were lacking.

Assay used: immunoSEQ multiplex PCR; TCRdb lists only in-frame clones, some missing. This table holds tens of thousands of clones, almost 70% found once. Germline V gene sequence: CDR1 LNHDA, CDR2 SQIVND (reference sequence). The ends lost 7 bases at V and 0 bases at J; junction bases unmatched: 5. The CDR3 runs 15 residues. ViraFEST expansion of antigen-specific CD4+ T cells with viral peptide pools preceded sequencing. The culture ran for roughly ten days, and then CD4+ T cells were isolated. The healthy vaccine recipients, who had no prior SARS-CoV-2 infection, showed negative nucleocapsid antibodies. Half of the medium was exchanged for IL-2 medium on both days 3 and 7. Details on this clone: The antigen remains undetermined.

The source is a human donor who received a COVID-19 vaccine. The sample consisted of CD4+ T cells from PBMCs cultured with HCoV-NL63 spike peptides, taken before COVID-19 vaccination. J is TRBJ1-3 and V is TRBV19, with TRBD1 identical over 8 bases. CDR3 residues: CASIDGQGSGNTIYF. DNA for the CDR3: TGTGCCAGTATAGACGGACAGGGCTCTGGAAACACCATATATTTT.